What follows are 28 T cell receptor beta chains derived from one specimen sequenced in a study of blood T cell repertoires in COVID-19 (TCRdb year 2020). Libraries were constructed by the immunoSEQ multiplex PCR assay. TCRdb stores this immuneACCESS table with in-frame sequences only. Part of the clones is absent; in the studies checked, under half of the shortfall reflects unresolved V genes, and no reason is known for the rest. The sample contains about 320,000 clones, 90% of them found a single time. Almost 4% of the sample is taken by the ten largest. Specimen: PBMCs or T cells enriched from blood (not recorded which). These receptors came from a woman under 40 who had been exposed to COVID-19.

The CDR3 is CASSLRRRDGYTF. Written as DNA, the CDR3 is TGTGCCAGCAGCTTACGAAGACGGGATGGCTACACCTTC. The V and J genes are TRBV13 and TRBJ1-2; D unresolved. Trimming pared 2 bases from V and 6 bases from J, leaving 10 bases between. CDR3 size: 13 residues. Germline lookup yields CDR1 PRHDT and CDR2 FYEKMQ (reference sequence).

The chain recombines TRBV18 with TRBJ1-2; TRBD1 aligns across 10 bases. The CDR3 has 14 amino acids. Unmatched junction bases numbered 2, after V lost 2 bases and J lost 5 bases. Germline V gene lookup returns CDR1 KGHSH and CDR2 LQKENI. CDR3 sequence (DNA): TGTGCCAGCTCACCAGCGGGACAGGGGTATGGCTACACCTTC. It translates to CASSPAGQGYGYTF.

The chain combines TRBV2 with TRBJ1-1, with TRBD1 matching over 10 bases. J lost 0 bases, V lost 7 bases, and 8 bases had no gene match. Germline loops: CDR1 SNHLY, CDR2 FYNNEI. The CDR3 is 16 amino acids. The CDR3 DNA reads TGTGCCAGCACCTTGGACAGGGGGTCTGTGAACACTGAAGCTTTCTTT. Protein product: CASTLDRGSVNTEAFF. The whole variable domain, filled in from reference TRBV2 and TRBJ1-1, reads EPEVTQTPSHQVTQMGQEVILRCVPISNHLYFYWYRQILGQKVEFLVSFYNNEISEKSEIFDDQFSVERPDGSNFTLKIRSTKLEDSAMYFCASTLDRGSVNTEAFFGQGTRLTVV.

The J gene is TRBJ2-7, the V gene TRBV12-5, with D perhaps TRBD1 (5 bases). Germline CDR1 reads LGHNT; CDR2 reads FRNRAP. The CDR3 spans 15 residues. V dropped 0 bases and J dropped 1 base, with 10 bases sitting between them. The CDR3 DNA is TGTGCTAGTGGTTTGGTCAGGGCCTTATCCTACGAGCAGTACTTC. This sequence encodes CASGLVRALSYEQYF.

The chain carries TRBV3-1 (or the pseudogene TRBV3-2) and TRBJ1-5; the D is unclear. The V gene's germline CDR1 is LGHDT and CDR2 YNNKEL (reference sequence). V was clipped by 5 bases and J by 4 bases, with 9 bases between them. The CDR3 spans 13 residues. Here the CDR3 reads CASSYAGNQPQHF. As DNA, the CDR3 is TGTGCCAGCAGCTACGCGGGGAATCAGCCCCAGCATTTT.

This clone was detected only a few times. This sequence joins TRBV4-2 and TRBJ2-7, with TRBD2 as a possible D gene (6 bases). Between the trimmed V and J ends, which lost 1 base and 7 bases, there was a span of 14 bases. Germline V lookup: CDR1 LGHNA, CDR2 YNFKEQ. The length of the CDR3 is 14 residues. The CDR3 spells CASSQGPTGGEQYF. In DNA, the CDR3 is TGTGCCAGCAGCCAAGGGCCCACCGGGGGTGAGCAGTACTTC.

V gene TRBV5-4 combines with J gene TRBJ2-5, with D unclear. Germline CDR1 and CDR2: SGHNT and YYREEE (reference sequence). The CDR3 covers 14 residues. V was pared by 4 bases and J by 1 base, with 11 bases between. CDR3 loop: CASSLPGFQETQYF. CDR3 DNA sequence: TGTGCCAGCAGCCTGCCTGGCTTCCAAGAGACCCAGTACTTC.

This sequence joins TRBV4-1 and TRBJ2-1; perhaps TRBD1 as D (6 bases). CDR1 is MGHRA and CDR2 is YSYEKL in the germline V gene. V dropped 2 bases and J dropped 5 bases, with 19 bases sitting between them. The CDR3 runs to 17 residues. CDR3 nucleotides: TGCGCCAGCAGCCAACATGGGCCAGGGGCCCTCCACAATGAGCAGTTCTTC. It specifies CASSQHGPGALHNEQFF.

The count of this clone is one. The CDR3 loop is CASSTGKGDKETQYF. The CDR3 DNA reads TGTGCCAGCAGCACGGGCAAGGGGGACAAAGAGACCCAGTACTTC. This chain links TRBV5-8 with TRBJ2-5, with D tentatively TRBD1 (6 bases). V shed 4 bases and J shed 3 bases, with 16 bases lying between them. The CDR3 is 15 amino acids. Per the germline V gene, CDR1 is SGHTS and CDR2 is YDEGEE.

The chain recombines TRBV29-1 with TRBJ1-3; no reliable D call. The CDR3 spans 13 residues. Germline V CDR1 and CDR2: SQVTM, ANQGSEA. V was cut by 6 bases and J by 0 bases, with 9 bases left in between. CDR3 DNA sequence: TGCAGCGTCCAGGCGTTCTCTGGAAACACCATATATTTT. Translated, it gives CSVQAFSGNTIYF.

The CDR3 DNA sequence: TGTGCCACCAGTGGACAGGGGGGAACCGGGGAGCTGTTTTTT. This sequence encodes CATSGQGGTGELFF. This rearrangement joins TRBV24-1 to TRBJ2-2, with 9 bases lining up with TRBD1. The V gene's germline CDR1 is KGHDR and CDR2 SFDVKD. J was trimmed by 5 bases and V by 5 bases; bases with no gene match: 2. The CDR3 contains 14 residues.

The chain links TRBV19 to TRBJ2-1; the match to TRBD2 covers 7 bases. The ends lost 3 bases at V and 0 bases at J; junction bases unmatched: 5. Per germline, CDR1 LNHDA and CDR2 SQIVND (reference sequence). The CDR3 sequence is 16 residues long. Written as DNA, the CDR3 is TGTGCCAGTAGTATTCTTCTAGCGGCCTCCTACAATGAGCAGTTCTTC. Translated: CASSILLAASYNEQFF.

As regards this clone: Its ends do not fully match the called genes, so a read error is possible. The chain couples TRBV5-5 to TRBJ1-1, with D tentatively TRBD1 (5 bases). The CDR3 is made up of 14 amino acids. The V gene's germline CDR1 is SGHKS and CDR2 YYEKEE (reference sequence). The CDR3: CASSLGQRNTKAFF. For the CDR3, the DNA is TGTGCCAGCAGCTTGGGACAGAGGAACACTAAAGCTTTCTTT.

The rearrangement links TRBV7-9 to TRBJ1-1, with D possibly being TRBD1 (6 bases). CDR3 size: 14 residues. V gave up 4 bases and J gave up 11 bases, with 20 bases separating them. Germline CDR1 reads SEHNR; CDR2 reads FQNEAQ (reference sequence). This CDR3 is CASSSGQRALRAFF. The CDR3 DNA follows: TGTGCCAGCAGCTCCGGACAGCGAGCCCTCCGGGCTTTCTTT.

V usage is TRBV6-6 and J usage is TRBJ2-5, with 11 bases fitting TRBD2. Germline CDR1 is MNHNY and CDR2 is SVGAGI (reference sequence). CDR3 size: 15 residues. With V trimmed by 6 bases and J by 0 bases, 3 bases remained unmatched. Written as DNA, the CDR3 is TGTGCCAGCAGACCACTAGCGGGGGACCAAGAGACCCAGTACTTC. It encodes CASRPLAGDQETQYF.

The CDR3 DNA is TGTGCCACCAGCAGAGGTGATGGGACAATCGTTGAAGAGACCCAGTACTTC. As protein: CATSRGDGTIVEETQYF. The chain carries TRBV15 and TRBJ2-5; D perhaps matches TRBD1 (6 bases). The CDR3 is 17 amino acids. The germline gives CDR1 LNHNV, CDR2 YYDKDF (reference sequence). V was shortened by 1 base and J by 3 bases, with 18 bases between the two germline ends.

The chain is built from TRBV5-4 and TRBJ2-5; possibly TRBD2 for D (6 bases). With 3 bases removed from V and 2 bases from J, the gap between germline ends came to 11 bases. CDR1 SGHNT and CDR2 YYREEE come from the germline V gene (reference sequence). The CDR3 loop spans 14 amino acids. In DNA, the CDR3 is TGTGCCAGCAGCTGGGGGGAGACACAAGAGACCCAGTACTTC. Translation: CASSWGETQETQYF.

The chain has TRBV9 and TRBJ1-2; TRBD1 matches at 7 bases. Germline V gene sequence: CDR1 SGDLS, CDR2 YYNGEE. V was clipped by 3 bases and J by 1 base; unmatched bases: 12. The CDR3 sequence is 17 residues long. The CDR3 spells CASSEDRDRSLNYGYTF. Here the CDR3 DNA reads TGTGCCAGCAGCGAAGACCGGGACAGATCCCTTAACTATGGCTACACCTTC.

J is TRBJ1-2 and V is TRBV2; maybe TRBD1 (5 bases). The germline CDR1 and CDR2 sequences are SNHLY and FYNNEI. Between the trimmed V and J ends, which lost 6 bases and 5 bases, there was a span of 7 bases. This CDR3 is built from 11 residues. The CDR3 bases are TGTGCCAGCAGGGCAGGGTATGGCTACACCTTC. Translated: CASRAGYGYTF.

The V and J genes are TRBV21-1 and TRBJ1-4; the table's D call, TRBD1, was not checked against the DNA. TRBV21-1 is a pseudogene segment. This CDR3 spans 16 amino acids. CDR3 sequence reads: CASSERRTGVEEKLFF. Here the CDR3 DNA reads TGTGCCAGCAGCGAACGAAGAACAGGGGTGGAAGAAAAACTGTTTTTT.

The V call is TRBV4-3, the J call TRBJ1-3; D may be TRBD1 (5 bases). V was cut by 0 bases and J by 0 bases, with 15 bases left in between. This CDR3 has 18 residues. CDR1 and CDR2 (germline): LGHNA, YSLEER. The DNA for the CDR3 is TGCGCCAGCAGCCAAGACGCCCGGGACTCCAACTCTGGAAACACCATATATTTT. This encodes CASSQDARDSNSGNTIYF.

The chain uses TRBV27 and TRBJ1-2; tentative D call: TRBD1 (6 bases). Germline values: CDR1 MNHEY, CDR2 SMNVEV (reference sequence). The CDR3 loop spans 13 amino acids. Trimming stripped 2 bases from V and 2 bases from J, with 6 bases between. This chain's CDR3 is CASSLGQNYGYTF. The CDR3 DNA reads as TGTGCCAGCAGTTTAGGACAGAACTATGGCTACACCTTC.

For the CDR3, the DNA is TGTGCCACCAGCACCGGTCAGCGGGTTTACGAGCAGTACTTC. Residues: CATSTGQRVYEQYF. The chain recombines TRBV15 with TRBJ2-7; TRBD2 might be the D (6 bases). The V gene lost 4 bases and the J gene lost 4 bases, with 14 bases spanning the gap. This CDR3 has 14 residues. Germline V CDR1 and CDR2: LNHNV, YYDKDF (reference sequence).

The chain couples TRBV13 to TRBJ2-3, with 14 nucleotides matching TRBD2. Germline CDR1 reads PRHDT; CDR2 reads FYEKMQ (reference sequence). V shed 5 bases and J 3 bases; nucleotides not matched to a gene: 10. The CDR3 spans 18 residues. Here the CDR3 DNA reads TGTGCCAGCAGCGGAGAGACTAGCGGGGGGGCCCGTACAGATACGCAGTATTTT. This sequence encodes CASSGETSGGARTDTQYF.

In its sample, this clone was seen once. This CDR3 reads CAISESTDGSYEQYF. The CDR3 DNA sequence: TGTGCCATCAGTGAGTCGACAGACGGATCCTACGAGCAGTACTTC. This rearrangement joins TRBV10-3 to TRBJ2-7; a weak D match, TRBD1 (5 bases). CDR1 and CDR2 (germline): ENHRY, SYGVKD. The CDR3 runs 15 residues. Trimming removed 0 bases at V and 1 base at J, with 10 bases between.

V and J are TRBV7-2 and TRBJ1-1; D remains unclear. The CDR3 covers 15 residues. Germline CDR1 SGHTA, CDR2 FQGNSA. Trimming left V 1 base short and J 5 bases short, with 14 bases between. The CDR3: CASSLVEGAGTEAFF. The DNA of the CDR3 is TGTGCCAGCAGCTTAGTAGAGGGCGCGGGAACTGAAGCTTTCTTT. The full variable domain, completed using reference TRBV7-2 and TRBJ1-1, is GAGVSQSPSNKVTEKGKDVELRCDPISGHTALYWYRQSLGQGLEFLIYFQGNSAPDKSGLPSDRFSAERTGGSVSTLTIQRTQQEDSAVYLCASSLVEGAGTEAFFGQGTRLTVV.

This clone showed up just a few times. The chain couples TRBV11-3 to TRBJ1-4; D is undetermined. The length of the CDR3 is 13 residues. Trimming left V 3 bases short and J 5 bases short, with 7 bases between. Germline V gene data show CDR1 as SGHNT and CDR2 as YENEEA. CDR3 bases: TGTGCCAGCAGCTTCCGGAGGAATGAAAAACTGTTTTTT. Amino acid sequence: CASSFRRNEKLFF.

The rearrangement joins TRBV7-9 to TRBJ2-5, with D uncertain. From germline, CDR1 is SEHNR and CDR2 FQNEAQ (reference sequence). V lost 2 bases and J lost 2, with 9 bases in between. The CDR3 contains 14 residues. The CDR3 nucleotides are TGTGCCAGCAGCTTAAGGCAGGTTCAAGAGACCCAGTACTTC. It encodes CASSLRQVQETQYF.